Below, 28 T cell receptor beta chains from the same sample are listed, as sequenced in a study of identical twins. TCRdb re-derived calls from the 5' RACE reads in MiXCR, one entry per CDR3 protein. This table has nearly 250,000 distinct CDR3 sequences, roughly 7% appearing once. Another study also made use of these data, one on yellow fever vaccine responses in identical twins.

Sample: memory (CD45RO+) T cells sorted from blood. All receptors come from a woman in her late teens or twenties in good health.

This clonotype was observed many times. The chain carries TRBV29-1 and TRBJ2-1, with D perhaps TRBD1 (6 bases). This CDR3 region has 11 residues. Trimming cost V 4 bases and J 10 bases, with 11 bases left between them. In germline, CDR1 is SQVTM, CDR2 ANQGSEA. The CDR3 is CSVAPGTEQFF. The CDR3 nucleotides are TGCAGCGTTGCACCCGGGACAGAGCAGTTCTTC.

This clonotype was counted many times. The chain uses TRBV29-1 and TRBJ2-1, with 13 bases matching TRBD2. The CDR3 is 15 amino acids. The trim removed 6 bases at V and 4 bases at J, leaving 6 bases unmatched. From germline, CDR1 is SQVTM and CDR2 ANQGSEA. This chain's CDR3 is CSVRLAGGEYNEQFF. DNA of the CDR3: TGCAGCGTGCGACTAGCGGGGGGTGAATACAATGAGCAGTTCTTC.

In this sample, this clonotype turned up a few times. The V and J genes are TRBV28 and TRBJ2-7; D is unresolved. There are 15 residues in the CDR3. Trimming shortened V by 6 bases and J by 0 bases, and 15 bases separated the two germline ends. The V gene's germline CDR1 is MDHEN and CDR2 SYDVKM. The CDR3 coding sequence is TGTGCCAGCAGGCCCCCCGCGACGGCCTCCTACGAGCAGTACTTC. Translated: CASRPPATASYEQYF.

J is TRBJ1-2 and V is TRBV6-5; 8 bases align to TRBD1. Trimming at V came to 2 bases and at J to 6 bases, leaving 5 bases not matched to a gene. This CDR3 is 14 amino acids long. The germline CDR1 and CDR2 sequences are MNHEY and SVGAGI. The CDR3 DNA reads as TGTGCCAGCAGTTACACGACAGGGGATCATGGCTACACCTTC. Its protein is CASSYTTGDHGYTF.

This clonotype has a handful of counts. The V call is TRBV5-1, the J call TRBJ2-1, with TRBD2 matching 13 bases. Unmatched junction bases numbered 12, after V lost 4 bases and J lost 11 bases. CDR3 size: 16 residues. The germline CDR1 and CDR2 sequences are SGHRS and YFSETQ. CDR3 sequence (DNA): TGCGCCAGCAGCCTACAGCTGGGACTAGCGGGGTCCAAGCAGTTCTTC. It specifies CASSLQLGLAGSKQFF.

The chain recombines TRBV7-9 with TRBJ2-1; 8 nucleotides line up with TRBD1. Germline CDR1 SEHNR, CDR2 FQNEAQ (reference sequence). The CDR3 is 12 residues long. Trimming removed 6 bases from V and 6 bases from J; junction bases left unmatched: 1. In nucleotides, the CDR3 is TGTGCCAGCAGGGACAGGGTCAATGAGCAGTTCTTC. Protein product: CASRDRVNEQFF.

This clonotype was detected only a few times. V and J are TRBV7-8 and TRBJ2-7, with no clear D. Germline values: CDR1 SGHVS, CDR2 FQNEAQ. Trimming shortened V by 2 bases and J by 1 base, and 9 bases separated the two germline ends. This CDR3 is 14 amino acids long. CDR3 DNA: TGTGCCAGCAGCTTATATGGACCATCCTACGAGCAGTACTTC. This sequence encodes CASSLYGPSYEQYF.

In its sample, this clonotype was seen many times. The V and J genes are TRBV7-8 and TRBJ2-3; D gene unclear. This CDR3 is 15 amino acids long. Germline lookup yields CDR1 SGHVS and CDR2 FQNEAQ. Trimming took off 2 bases at V and 2 bases at J, with 11 bases between the two ends. CDR3 sequence reads: CASSLFLPPTDTQYF. The CDR3, as DNA: TGTGCCAGCAGCTTATTCCTCCCCCCCACAGATACGCAGTATTTT.

This clonotype was observed at least ten times. This rearrangement joins TRBV12-3 or TRBV12-4 to TRBJ1-1; D uncertain. This CDR3 comprises 12 residues. V lost 8 bases and J lost 0, with 7 bases in between. CDR3 DNA sequence: TGTGCCAGCCAAGAGATGAACACTGAAGCTTTCTTT. Protein product: CASQEMNTEAFF.

This clonotype was picked up many times. The chain couples TRBV29-1 to TRBJ1-1, with D unclear. CDR1 is SQVTM, CDR2 ANQGSEA, per germline. V was cut by 8 bases and J by 0 bases, with 4 bases left in between. The CDR3 contains 10 residues. The chain's CDR3 is CSSLNTEAFF. CDR3 sequence (DNA): TGCAGCTCCTTGAACACTGAAGCTTTCTTT.

The rearrangement uses TRBV3-1 and TRBJ2-7, with 7 bases fitting TRBD2. After removal of 4 bases from V and 2 bases from J, the junction contained 8 bases not matched to a gene. In germline, CDR1 is LGHDT, CDR2 YNNKEL (reference sequence). The CDR3 runs 15 residues. DNA for the CDR3: TGTGCCAGCAGCCCCGCTAGCGGCCCTCCCTACGAGCAGTACTTC. It translates to CASSPASGPPYEQYF.

This clonotype was recorded many times. The chain employs TRBV5-1 and TRBJ1-1; TRBD1 matches at 10 bases. The CDR3 totals 14 residues. V lost 4 bases, J lost 4 bases, and 4 bases stayed unmatched. Germline V CDR1 and CDR2: SGHRS, YFSETQ. This chain's CDR3 is CASSRGQGFTEAFF. CDR3 bases: TGCGCCAGCAGCAGGGGACAGGGGTTCACTGAAGCTTTCTTT.

This clonotype was observed a handful of times. The chain is built from TRBV20-1 and TRBJ1-1; D might be TRBD1 (5 bases). The germline V gene has CDR1 DFQATT and CDR2 SNEGSKA (reference sequence). Trimming left V 4 bases short and J 5 bases short, with 11 bases between. This CDR3 contains 12 residues. CDR3: CSANRQKTEAFF. The DNA of the CDR3 is TGCAGTGCTAATCGACAGAAGACTGAAGCTTTCTTT.

A few counts support this clonotype. The V gene is TRBV20-1, the J gene TRBJ1-5; a weak D match, TRBD1 (5 bases). The CDR3 spans 16 residues. Germline V gene lookup returns CDR1 DFQATT and CDR2 SNEGSKA (reference sequence). V was cut by 6 bases and J by 3 bases, with 21 bases left in between. The CDR3 sequence: CSARLQGRTLNQPQHF. The CDR3 region has the DNA TGCAGTGCCCGTTTGCAGGGTCGCACCCTCAATCAGCCCCAGCATTTT.

The sample holds a few counts of this clonotype. The V call is TRBV7-6, the J call TRBJ2-3; TRBD1 matches at 7 bases. The CDR3 covers 12 residues. V dropped 5 bases and J dropped 7; count of bases not matched to a gene: 3. Germline loops: CDR1 SGHVS, CDR2 FNYEAQ. The CDR3 region is CASSQQGYTQYF. The CDR3 bases are TGTGCCAGCAGCCAACAGGGGTATACGCAGTATTTT.

This clonotype was detected a few times. V usage is TRBV20-1 and J usage is TRBJ2-7; 11 positions agree with TRBD2. CDR1 DFQATT and CDR2 SNEGSKA come from the germline V gene (reference sequence). The CDR3 is 14 residues long. Unmatched junction bases numbered 2, after V lost 0 bases and J lost 4 bases. The CDR3 bases are TGCAGTGCTAGAGATAGCGGGAGGGTATACGAGCAGTACGTC. Its translation is CSARDSGRVYEQYV.

The chain employs TRBV28 and TRBJ2-1; D assignment may be TRBD1 or TRBD2 (7 bases each). The CDR3 covers 16 residues. Germline CDR1 is MDHEN and CDR2 is SYDVKM. V was shortened by 1 base and J by 3 bases, with 13 bases between the two germline ends. The CDR3 DNA reads as TGTGCCAGCAGTTTATCAGGGGGGGGGATCTACAATGAGCAGTTCTTC. This sequence encodes CASSLSGGGIYNEQFF. Full variable domain (outside the CDR3, taken from reference TRBV28 and TRBJ2-1): DVKVTQSSRYLVKRTGEKVFLECVQDMDHENMFWYRQDPGLGLRLIYFSYDVKMKEKGDIPEGYSVSREKKERFSLILESASTNQTSMYLCASSLSGGGIYNEQFFGPGTRLTVL.

There are a few counts of this clonotype. The chain links TRBV20-1 to TRBJ2-3; 11 nucleotides match TRBD2. Germline V gives CDR1 DFQATT, CDR2 SNEGSKA (reference sequence). The ends lost 0 bases at V and 4 bases at J; junction bases unmatched: 6. The CDR3 totals 16 residues. CDR3 sequence reads: CSARDQLAGEADTQYF. In DNA, the CDR3 is TGCAGTGCTAGAGACCAACTAGCGGGGGAGGCAGATACGCAGTATTTT.

This clonotype appeared a few times. V is TRBV12-3 or TRBV12-4 and J is TRBJ2-5; tentatively, D is TRBD2 (7 bases). The V and J ends lost 4 bases and 1 base respectively, with 13 bases between them. CDR3 length: 15 residues. The CDR3 here is CASSSGGGVQETQYF. Written as DNA, the CDR3 is TGTGCCAGCAGTTCCGGCGGGGGCGTCCAAGAGACCCAGTACTTC.

V is TRBV11-1 and J is TRBJ2-3, with D perhaps TRBD1 or TRBD2 (5 bases each). The germline V gene has CDR1 SGHAT and CDR2 FQDESV (reference sequence). V was pared by 3 bases and J by 4 bases, with 8 bases between. The CDR3 sequence is 13 residues long. The CDR3, as DNA: TGTGCCAGCAGCTTTGGGACCGCAGATACGCAGTATTTT. Residues: CASSFGTADTQYF.

This clonotype came up a few times. The V and J genes are TRBV5-1 and TRBJ2-7; D not resolved. The CDR3 is made up of 14 amino acids. Trimming stripped 0 bases from V and 0 bases from J, with 7 bases between. CDR1 SGHRS and CDR2 YFSETQ come from the germline V gene. The CDR3 reads CASSLGRSSYEQYF. The DNA of the CDR3 is TGCGCCAGCAGCTTGGGGCGAAGCTCCTACGAGCAGTACTTC.

This clonotype was counted between two and nine times. The chain recombines TRBV28 with TRBJ2-5; 8 bases are shared with TRBD1. The J segment lost 5 bases and the V segment lost 4 bases, leaving 9 bases of the junction unmatched. The CDR3 has 15 residues. Germline V gene sequence: CDR1 MDHEN, CDR2 SYDVKM. The CDR3 region is CASSSVDRAGETQYF. CDR3 DNA: TGTGCCAGCAGTTCCGTGGACAGGGCTGGGGAGACCCAGTACTTC.

The gene calls are TRBV28 and TRBJ2-5; 14 bases match TRBD2. The germline V gene encodes CDR1 MDHEN and CDR2 SYDVKM. CDR3 length equals 15 residues. Trimming cost V 6 bases and J 5 bases; bases outside gene matches: 5. The CDR3 loop is CASRRLAGGQETQYF. As DNA, the CDR3 is TGTGCCAGCAGAAGACTAGCGGGGGGGCAGGAGACCCAGTACTTC.

This clonotype was picked up many times. The rearrangement links TRBV5-1 to TRBJ2-7, with D possibly TRBD2 on 6 matching bases. The germline gives CDR1 SGHRS, CDR2 YFSETQ. The CDR3 has 13 amino acids. Deletions cut 6 bases from V and 3 bases from J, with 13 bases between. CDR3 nucleotide sequence: TGCGCCAGCAAGGAGGGAAGATTCTACGAGCAGTACGTC. This codes for CASKEGRFYEQYV.

This clonotype was seen many times. The chain is built from TRBV12-3 or TRBV12-4 and TRBJ1-3; the match to TRBD1 covers 8 bases. The CDR3 is 15 residues long. The V and J ends lost 5 bases and 0 bases, in that order; junction bases with no gene match: 3. CDR3 nucleotides: TGTGCCAGCAGTCCCGACAGGGGCTCTGGAAACACCATATATTTT. Encoded protein: CASSPDRGSGNTIYF.

This clonotype was detected a few times. The rearrangement uses TRBV9 and TRBJ2-3; D not resolved. The CDR3 sequence is 15 residues long. CDR1 and CDR2 (germline): SGDLS, YYNGEE. V was shortened by 3 bases and J by 3 bases, with 14 bases between the two germline ends. Here the CDR3 reads CASSAPPSTTDTQYF. The CDR3 DNA is TGTGCCAGCAGCGCACCCCCTTCTACAACAGATACGCAGTATTTT.

This clonotype was seen repeatedly, ten times or more. V gene TRBV3-1 combines with J gene TRBJ1-2; TRBD1 is a possible D gene (5 bases). The CDR3 runs to 15 residues. Germline CDR1 is LGHDT and CDR2 is YNNKEL (reference sequence). Trimming took 0 bases from V and 1 from J, leaving 9 bases between them. Here the CDR3 reads CASSQDWGNNYGYTF. The CDR3 DNA is TGTGCCAGCAGCCAAGATTGGGGGAATAACTATGGCTACACCTTC.

Ten or more counts support this clonotype. This chain links TRBV7-9 with TRBJ2-2; maybe TRBD1 (7 bases). The ends were cut back, 5 bases at V and 5 bases at J, with 15 bases in the middle. CDR3 length equals 15 residues. From germline, CDR1 is SEHNR and CDR2 FQNEAQ (reference sequence). The CDR3: CASSRGTEKTGELFF. The DNA for the CDR3 is TGTGCCAGCAGCCGGGGGACAGAAAAAACCGGGGAGCTGTTTTTT.